One and the same sample provided the 15 T cell receptor beta chains below, sequenced in a study of T cell responses to AZD1222 COVID-19 vaccine. Assay: immunoSEQ multiplex PCR; the TCRdb copy retains only in-frame clones and omits some. In the table there are approximately 190,000 clones, roughly 93% of which are singletons. Specimen: peripheral blood, collected on day 0 of AZD1222 vaccination. These receptors came from an adult in good health.

The chain carries TRBV5-1 and TRBJ2-5, with a tentative D call TRBD1 (5 bases). V was trimmed by 4 bases and J by 4 bases, leaving 8 bases between them. CDR1 and CDR2 from the germline V gene are SGHRS and YFSETQ. The CDR3 length is 12 residues. CDR3: CASSPQGETQYF. In DNA form, the CDR3 reads TGCGCCAGCAGCCCCCAGGGAGAGACCCAGTACTTC.

As DNA, the CDR3 is TGTGCCAGCAGCCAAGATTGGAACTATGGCTACACCTTC. It is translated as CASSQDWNYGYTF. V is TRBV3-1 (or the pseudogene TRBV3-2) and J is TRBJ1-2; D remains ambiguous. The CDR3 has 13 residues. V was trimmed by 0 bases and J by 2 bases, leaving 4 bases between them. Per germline, CDR1 LGHDT and CDR2 YNNKEL (reference sequence).

The chain recombines TRBV6-5 with TRBJ1-2; D remains unclear. This CDR3 is 11 amino acids long. Germline V gives CDR1 MNHEY, CDR2 SVGAGI. The V and J ends lost 6 bases and 5 bases respectively, with 7 bases between them. As DNA, the CDR3 is TGTGCCAGCAGCCCCCAATATGGCTACACCTTC. Translating it yields CASSPQYGYTF.

The chain couples TRBV29-1 to TRBJ1-1; unclear D gene. The V and J ends lost 7 bases and 4 bases respectively, with 16 bases between them. CDR3 length: 13 amino acids. Germline assignment: CDR1 SQVTM and CDR2 ANQGSEA. The chain's CDR3 is CSGSQLGGTEAFF. CDR3 sequence (DNA): TGCAGCGGGTCACAGCTTGGTGGCACTGAAGCTTTCTTT. Combining the CDR3 with reference TRBV29-1 and TRBJ1-1 gives the whole variable domain SAVISQKPSRDICQRGTSLTIQCQVDSQVTMMFWYRQQPGQSLTLIATANQGSEATYESGFVIDKFPISRPNLTFSTLTVSNMSPEDSSIYLCSGSQLGGTEAFFGQGTRLTVV.

V gene TRBV20-1 combines with J gene TRBJ1-3; D ambiguous. The CDR3 is 11 residues long. Germline V gene data show CDR1 as DFQATT and CDR2 as SNEGSKA (reference sequence). Between the trimmed V and J ends, which lost 5 bases and 2 bases, there was a span of 4 bases. The CDR3: CSAPAGNTIYF. DNA of the CDR3: TGCAGTGCTCCTGCTGGAAACACCATATATTTT.

This chain joins TRBV13 and TRBJ2-1; D tentatively fits TRBD1 or TRBD2 (5 bases each). V lost 5 bases and J lost 6, with 17 bases in between. Germline loops: CDR1 PRHDT, CDR2 FYEKMQ (reference sequence). The CDR3 sequence is 15 residues long. The CDR3 DNA sequence: TGTGCCAGCAGCCCTCGGGGTGAGGGGTTCAATGAGCAGTTCTTC. Translation: CASSPRGEGFNEQFF.

The V gene is TRBV19, the J gene TRBJ1-4; D gene ambiguous. Deletions cut 3 bases from V and 0 bases from J, with 11 bases between. Germline values: CDR1 LNHDA, CDR2 SQIVND (reference sequence). The CDR3 has 16 amino acids. The CDR3 coding sequence is TGTGCCAGTAGTATTCCGGCAACCTCAACTAATGAAAAACTGTTTTTT. Protein sequence: CASSIPATSTNEKLFF.

This chain links TRBV7-9 with TRBJ2-7, with D possibly matching TRBD1 (6 bases). Trimming left V 4 bases short and J 2 bases short, with 18 bases between. The CDR3 totals 16 residues. The germline CDR1 and CDR2 sequences are SEHNR and FQNEAQ (reference sequence). For the CDR3, the DNA is TGTGCCAGCAGCTCCGCTGCTTACAGGGTAACCTACGAGCAGTACTTC. Its protein is CASSSAAYRVTYEQYF.

V and J are TRBV6-5 and TRBJ1-2; maybe TRBD1 (5 bases). The V end lost 5 bases, the J end lost 4 bases, and 17 bases lay between the germline ends. Germline V gene sequence: CDR1 MNHEY, CDR2 SVGAGI. CDR3 length equals 15 residues. The CDR3 coding sequence is TGTGCCAGCAGTACGTCCGGGACCAACCCCTATGGCTACACCTTC. Its translation: CASSTSGTNPYGYTF.

The rearrangement uses TRBV19 and TRBJ2-7, with D hard to call. Between the trimmed V and J ends, which lost 3 bases and 6 bases, there was a span of 9 bases. Germline CDR1 is LNHDA and CDR2 is SQIVND (reference sequence). The CDR3 extends over 12 amino acids. The CDR3 is CASSIQLGEQYF. Here the CDR3 DNA reads TGTGCCAGTAGTATCCAGTTGGGCGAGCAGTACTTC.

This chain joins TRBV29-1 and TRBJ2-1; 9 bases match TRBD2. Germline V gives CDR1 SQVTM, CDR2 ANQGSEA. After removal of 6 bases from V and 6 bases from J, the junction contained 9 bases not matched to a gene. The CDR3 has 14 residues. In nucleotides, the CDR3 is TGCAGCGTCACAGGGGCGGGGGGGCCCAATGAGCAGTTCTTC. Its translation: CSVTGAGGPNEQFF.

The J gene is TRBJ2-3, the V gene TRBV27; TRBD2 is a possible D gene (6 bases). Germline loops: CDR1 MNHEY, CDR2 SMNVEV (reference sequence). V lost 5 bases to trimming and J lost 2 bases, with 23 bases between them. The CDR3 is 18 amino acids. The CDR3, as DNA: TGTGCCAGCAGTGACGGGGGAATGTCGGGTTCCTACACAGATACGCAGTATTTT. Translating it yields CASSDGGMSGSYTDTQYF.

The chain combines TRBV5-1 with TRBJ1-3, with 10 bases that match TRBD1. From germline, CDR1 is SGHRS and CDR2 YFSETQ. This CDR3 has 16 amino acids. V was pared by 4 bases and J by 2 bases, with 6 bases of the junction left unmatched. The CDR3 DNA sequence: TGCGCCAGCAGCCCTCAGGGACAGGGGACTGGAAACACCATATATTTT. Its translation is CASSPQGQGTGNTIYF.

The V gene is TRBV10-3, the J gene TRBJ2-3; unclear D gene. The ends were cut back, 6 bases at V and 7 bases at J, with 14 bases in the middle. The CDR3 is 13 residues long. Per the germline V gene, CDR1 is ENHRY and CDR2 is SYGVKD. CDR3 coding DNA: TGTGCCATCAGGGACCCCCCCAGCTATACGCAGTATTTT. It encodes CAIRDPPSYTQYF.

The J gene is TRBJ2-1, the V gene TRBV7-8; D gene unclear. The CDR3 runs 15 residues. The V end lost 5 bases, the J end lost 4 bases, and 15 bases lay between the germline ends. The germline V gene encodes CDR1 SGHVS and CDR2 FQNEAQ. CDR3 sequence reads: CASSPTGLIYNEQFF. The CDR3 DNA reads as TGTGCCAGCAGCCCAACCGGGCTGATTTACAATGAGCAGTTCTTC.